This T cell receptor beta chain is from a study of radiotherapy plus CTLA-4 blockade in lung cancer. TCRdb's copy holds only in-frame clones and misses some; the assay was immunoSEQ multiplex PCR. This sample has around 99,000 clones; 70% to 90% occur once, and the top ten carry 4.9%. The CDR3 consists of 18 residues. Germline V CDR1 and CDR2: SGHVS, FNYEAQ. The J segment lost 0 bases and the V segment lost 4 bases, leaving 12 bases of the junction unmatched. Source: peripheral blood, taken from a patient treated with radiotherapy plus ipilimumab. The chain joins TRBV7-6 to TRBJ2-3, with 8 nucleotides matching TRBD1. The source is a human donor with non-small cell lung cancer that progressed on radiotherapy plus ipilimumab. CDR3 residues: CASSSPGQETSSTDTQYF. DNA for the CDR3: TGTGCCAGCAGCTCGCCGGGACAGGAGACTTCTAGCACAGATACGCAGTATTTT. Based on the CDR3 plus reference TRBV7-6 and TRBJ2-3, the full variable domain is GAGVSQSPRYKVTKRGQDVALRCDPISGHVSLYWYRQALGQGPEFLTYFNYEAQQDKSGLPNDRFSAERPEGSISTLTIQRTEQRDSAMYRCASSSPGQETSSTDTQYFGPGTRLTVL.